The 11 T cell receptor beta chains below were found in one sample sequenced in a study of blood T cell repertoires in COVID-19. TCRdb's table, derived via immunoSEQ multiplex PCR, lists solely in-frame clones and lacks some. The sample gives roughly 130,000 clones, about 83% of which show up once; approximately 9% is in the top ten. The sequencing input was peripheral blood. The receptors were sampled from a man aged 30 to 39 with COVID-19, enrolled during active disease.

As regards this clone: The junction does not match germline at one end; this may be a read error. CDR3 sequence reads: CASSPEGQGGQETQYF. The CDR3 region has the DNA TGTGCTAGCAGCCCCGAGGGACAGGGAGGTCAAGAGACCCAGTACTTC. This chain uses TRBV7-7 with TRBJ2-5, with 9 bases matching TRBD1. The CDR3 contains 16 residues. CDR1 and CDR2 from the germline V gene are SSHAT and FNYEAQ (reference sequence). Full variable domain (remainder filled in from reference TRBV7-7 and TRBJ2-5): GAGVSQSPRYKVTKRGQDVTLRCDPISSHATLYWYQQALGQGPEFLTYFNYEAQPDKSGLPSDRFSAERPEGSISTLTIQRTEQRDSAMYRCASSPEGQGGQETQYFGPGTRLLVL.

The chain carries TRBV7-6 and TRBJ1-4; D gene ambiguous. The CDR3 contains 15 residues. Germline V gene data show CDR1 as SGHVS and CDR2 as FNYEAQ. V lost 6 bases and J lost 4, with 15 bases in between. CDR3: CASSPRAGLNEKLFF. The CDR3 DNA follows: TGTGCCAGCAGTCCGAGGGCAGGTCTTAATGAAAAACTGTTTTTT.

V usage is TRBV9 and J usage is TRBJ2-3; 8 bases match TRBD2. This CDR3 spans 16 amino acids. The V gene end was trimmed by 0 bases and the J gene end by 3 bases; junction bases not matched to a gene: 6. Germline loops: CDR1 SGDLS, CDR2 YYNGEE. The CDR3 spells CASSVGSGRGTDTQYF. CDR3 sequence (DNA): TGTGCCAGCAGCGTAGGGAGCGGGAGAGGGACAGATACGCAGTATTTT.

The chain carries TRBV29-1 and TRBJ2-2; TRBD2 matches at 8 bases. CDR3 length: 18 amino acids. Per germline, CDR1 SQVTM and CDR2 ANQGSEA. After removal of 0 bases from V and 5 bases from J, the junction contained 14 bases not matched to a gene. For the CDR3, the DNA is TGCAGCGTTGAAGATTGGGGTAGCGGGAACCCTAGGACCGGGGAGCTGTTTTTT. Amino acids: CSVEDWGSGNPRTGELFF.

The CDR3, as DNA: TGTGCCACCCCCCGGGCGTGGACTGCGCCCAATGAGCAGTTCTTC. Translating gives CATPRAWTAPNEQFF. V and J are TRBV6-5 and TRBJ2-1, with TRBD2 as a possible D gene (5 bases). V shed 10 bases and J shed 6 bases, with 22 bases lying between them. Germline V CDR1 and CDR2: MNHEY, SVGAGI. The CDR3 extends over 15 amino acids.

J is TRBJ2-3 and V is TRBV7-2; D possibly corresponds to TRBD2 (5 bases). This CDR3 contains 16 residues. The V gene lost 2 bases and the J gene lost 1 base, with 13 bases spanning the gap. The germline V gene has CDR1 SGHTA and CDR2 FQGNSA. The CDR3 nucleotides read TGTGCCAGCAGCTTAAGGATGCGGGCGGGCACAGATACGCAGTATTTT. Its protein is CASSLRMRAGTDTQYF.

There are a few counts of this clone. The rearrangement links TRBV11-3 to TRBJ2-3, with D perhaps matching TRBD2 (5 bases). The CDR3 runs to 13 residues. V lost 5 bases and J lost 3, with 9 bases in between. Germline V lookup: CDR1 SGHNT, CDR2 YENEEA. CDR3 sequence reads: CASSRETTDTQYF. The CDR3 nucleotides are TGTGCCAGCAGCCGGGAAACAACAGATACGCAGTATTTT.

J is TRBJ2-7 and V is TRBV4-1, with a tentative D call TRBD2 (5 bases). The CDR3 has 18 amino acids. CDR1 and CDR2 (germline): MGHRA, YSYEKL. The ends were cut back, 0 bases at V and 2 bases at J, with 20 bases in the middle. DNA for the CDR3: TGCGCCAGCAGCCAAGATAACCTGAGAATCGCGGGCACCTACGAGCAGTACTTC. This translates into CASSQDNLRIAGTYEQYF.

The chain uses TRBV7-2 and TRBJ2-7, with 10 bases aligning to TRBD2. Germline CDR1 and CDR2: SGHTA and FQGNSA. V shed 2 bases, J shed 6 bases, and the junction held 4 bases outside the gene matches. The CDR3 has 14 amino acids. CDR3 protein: CASSLLAGAGEQYF. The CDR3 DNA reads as TGTGCCAGCAGCTTACTAGCGGGAGCGGGCGAGCAGTACTTC.

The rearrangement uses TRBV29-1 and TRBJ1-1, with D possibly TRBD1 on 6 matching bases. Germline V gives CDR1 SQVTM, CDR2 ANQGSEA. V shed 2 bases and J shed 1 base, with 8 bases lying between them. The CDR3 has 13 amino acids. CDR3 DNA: TGCAGCGTTGAAAGGACAGCGAACACTGAAGCTTTCTTT. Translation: CSVERTANTEAFF.

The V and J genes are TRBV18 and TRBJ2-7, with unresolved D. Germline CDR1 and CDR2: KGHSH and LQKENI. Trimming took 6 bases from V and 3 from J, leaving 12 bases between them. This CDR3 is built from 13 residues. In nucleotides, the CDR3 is TGTGCCAGCTCCCGCTCCGGTGTCTACGAGCAGTACTTC. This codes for CASSRSGVYEQYF.